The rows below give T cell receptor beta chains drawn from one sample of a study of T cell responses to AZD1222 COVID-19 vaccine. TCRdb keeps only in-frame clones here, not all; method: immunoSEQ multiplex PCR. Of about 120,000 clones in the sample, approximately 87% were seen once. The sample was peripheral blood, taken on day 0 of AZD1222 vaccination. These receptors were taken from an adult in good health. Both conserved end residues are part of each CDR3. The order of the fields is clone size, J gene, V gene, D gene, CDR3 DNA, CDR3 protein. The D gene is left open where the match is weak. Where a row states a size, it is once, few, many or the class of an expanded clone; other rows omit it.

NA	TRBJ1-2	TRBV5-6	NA	TGTGCCAGCAGCTCGCCGGCACGGCTTTATGGCTACACCTTC	CASSSPARLYGYTF
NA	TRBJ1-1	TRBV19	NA	TGTGCCAGTACCCTCACCTGGAACACTGAAGCTTTCTTT	CASTLTWNTEAFF
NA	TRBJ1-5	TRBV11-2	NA	TGTGCCAGCAGCTTAGATCTGACAAATCAGCCCCAGCATTTT	CASSLDLTNQPQHF
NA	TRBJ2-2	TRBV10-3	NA	TGTGCCATCAGTGAGCGCGAGACACGAGGCGGGGAGCTGTTTTTT	CAISERETRGGELFF
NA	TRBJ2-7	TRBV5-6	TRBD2	TGTGCCAGCAGCGCCCCGACTAGCGGGATCTCCTACGAGCAGTACTTC	CASSAPTSGISYEQYF
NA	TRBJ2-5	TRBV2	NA	TGTGCCCATCAACGCCTTACAGGAGGGCAAGAGACCCAGTACTTC	CAHQRLTGGQETQYF
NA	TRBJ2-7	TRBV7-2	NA	TGTGCCAGCAGCTTGATGGGCGCGGGGGAGCAGTACTTC	CASSLMGAGEQYF
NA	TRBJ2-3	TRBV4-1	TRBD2	TGCGCCAGCAGCCAAGAACCCGGACTAGCGGCCACAGATACGCAGTATTTT	CASSQEPGLAATDTQYF
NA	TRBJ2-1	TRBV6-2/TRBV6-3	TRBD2	TGTGCCAGCAGTTACTCTACTCAGGGCAGCGGGGCGTCGGTTGAGCAGTTCTTC	CASSYSTQGSGASVEQFF
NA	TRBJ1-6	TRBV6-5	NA	TGTGCCAGCCCACGGGGACCGGCCGATAATTCACCCCTCCACTTT	CASPRGPADNSPLHF
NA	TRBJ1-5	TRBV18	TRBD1	TGTGCCAGCTCACAGTCCCGGGACAGGGGGGGGAGCAATCAGCCCCAGCATTTT	CASSQSRDRGGSNQPQHF
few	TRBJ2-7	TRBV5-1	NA	TGCGCCAGCAGCCCGGGATCAGGGGCCGACGAGCAGTACTTC	CASSPGSGADEQYF
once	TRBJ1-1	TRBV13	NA	TGTGCCAGCACCCGGGGGCAGAACACTGAAGCTTTCTTT	CASTRGQNTEAFF
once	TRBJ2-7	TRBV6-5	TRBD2	TGTGCCAGCAGTTATCTGGCGGGGGGAATACCCTACGAGCAGTACTTC	CASSYLAGGIPYEQYF
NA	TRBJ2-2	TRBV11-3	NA	TGTGCCAGCAGCAATCAACAGGGTTCCGGGGAGCTGTTTTTT	CASSNQQGSGELFF
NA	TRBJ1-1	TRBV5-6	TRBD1	TGTGCCAGCAGGCGGGACAGGGGAACTGAAGCTTTCTTT	CASRRDRGTEAFF
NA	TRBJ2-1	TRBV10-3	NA	TGTGCCAGTAGCCGGGACGGGTACAATGAGCAGTTCTTC	CASSRDGYNEQFF
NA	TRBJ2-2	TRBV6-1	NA	TGTGCCAGCAGTGAGACAGCAGAGGCCGGGGAGCTGTTTTTT	CASSETAEAGELFF
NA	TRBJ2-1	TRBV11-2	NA	TGTGCCAGCAGCCCCGGCGGAAGGGATGAGCAGTTCTTC	CASSPGGRDEQFF
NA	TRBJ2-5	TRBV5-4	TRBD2	TGTGCCAGCAGCTTGGCGGGGGGGCAACAAGAGACCCAGTACTTC	CASSLAGGQQETQYF
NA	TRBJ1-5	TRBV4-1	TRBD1	TGCGCCAGCAGCCCACGGGACAGCGGTCAGCCCCAGCATTTT	CASSPRDSGQPQHF
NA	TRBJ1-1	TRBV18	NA	TGTGCCAGCTCACCAGCGCAGCGGGGCACTGAAGCTTTCTTT	CASSPAQRGTEAFF
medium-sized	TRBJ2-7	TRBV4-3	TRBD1	TGCGCCAGCAGCCAAGATTACGGGACAGGACACGAGCAGTACTTC	CASSQDYGTGHEQYF
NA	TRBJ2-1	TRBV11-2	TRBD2	TGTGCCACCCAAGGGATAGCGGGGGTGCGCCGACAGTTCTTC	CATQGIAGVRRQFF
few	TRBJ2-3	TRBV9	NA	TGTGCCAGCAGCGCCGGGGTCACAGATACGCAGTATTTT	CASSAGVTDTQYF
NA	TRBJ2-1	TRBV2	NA	TGTGCCAGCACGGTACGGCTTGTGAACAATGAGCAGTTCTTC	CASTVRLVNNEQFF
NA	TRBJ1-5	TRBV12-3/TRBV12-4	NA	TGTGCCAGCAGGTATAGCAATCAGCCCCAGCATTTT	CASRYSNQPQHF
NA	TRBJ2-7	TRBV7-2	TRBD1	TGTGCCAGCAGCTTGAAGAGGGGGCGCGAGCAGTACTTC	CASSLKRGREQYF
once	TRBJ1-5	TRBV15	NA	TGTGCCACCAGCAGAGGGACGGCTCACGGGCCCCAGCATTTT	CATSRGTAHGPQHF
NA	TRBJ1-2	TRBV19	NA	TGTGCCAGTAGTATAGTGGGGAGTGGCGGCTACACCTTC	CASSIVGSGGYTF
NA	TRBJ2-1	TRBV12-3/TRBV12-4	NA	TGTGCCAGCAGTTTGGGGCTTTACAATGAGCAGTTCTTC	CASSLGLYNEQFF
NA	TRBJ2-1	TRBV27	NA	TGTGCCAGCAGTTTATTGTGGGACAATGAGCAGTTCTTC	CASSLLWDNEQFF
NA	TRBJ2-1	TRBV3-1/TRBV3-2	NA	TGTGCCAGCAGCCCAATCTTAGCCCCGCAGGGGTACAATGAGCAGTTCTTC	CASSPILAPQGYNEQFF
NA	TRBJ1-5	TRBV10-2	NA	TGCGCCAGCGGTCGGGGGTCGTATCAGCCCCAGCATTTT	CASGRGSYQPQHF
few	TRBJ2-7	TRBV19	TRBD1	TGTGCCAGTAGTATTTCTACAGGGGGCTCCTACGAGCAGTACTTC	CASSISTGGSYEQYF
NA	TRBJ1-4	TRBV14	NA	TGTGCCAGCAGCCAAGCAGGGGAAAAACTGTTTTTT	CASSQAGEKLFF
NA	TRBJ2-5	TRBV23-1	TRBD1	TGCGCCAGCAGTCACCTCGGGACAGGGGAAGAGACCCAGTACTTC	CASSHLGTGEETQYF
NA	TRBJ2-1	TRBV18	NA	TGTGCCAGCTCACCATCAAAACCATCAGAGCAGTTCTTC	CASSPSKPSEQFF
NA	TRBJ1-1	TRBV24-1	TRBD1	TGTGCCACCAGTGATTTGCCCCGGACAGGGAGGGACACTGAAGCTTTCTTT	CATSDLPRTGRDTEAFF
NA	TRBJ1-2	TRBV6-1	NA	TGTGCCAGCAGTGAAACGTGGCTCTATGGCTACACCTTC	CASSETWLYGYTF
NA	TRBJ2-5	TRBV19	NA	TGTGCCAGTAGTGGCCCGACCAGGGGAGAGACCCAGTACTTC	CASSGPTRGETQYF
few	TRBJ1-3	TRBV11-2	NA	TGTGCCGTCTCCCGGCGGGGTGGAAACACCATATATTTT	CAVSRRGGNTIYF
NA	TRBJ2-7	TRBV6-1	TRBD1	TGTGCCAGCAGTGCCCGACAGGGTCCCTCTTTCTACGAGCAGTACTTC	CASSARQGPSFYEQYF
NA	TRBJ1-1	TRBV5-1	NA	TGCGCCAGCAGCTTGGTAGGGATGAACACTGAAGCTTTCTTT	CASSLVGMNTEAFF
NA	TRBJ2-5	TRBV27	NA	TGTGCCAGCAGTTTTGGGGCCCGGGAGACCCAGTACTTC	CASSFGARETQYF
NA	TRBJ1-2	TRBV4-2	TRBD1	TGTGCCAGCAGCCAGCAGACAGGGGACGGCTACACCTTC	CASSQQTGDGYTF
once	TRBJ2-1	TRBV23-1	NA	TGCGCCAGTCGAGGGGCTAGCGCCACCTACAATGAGCAGTTCTTC	CASRGASATYNEQFF
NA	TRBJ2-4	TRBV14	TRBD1	TGTGCCAGCAGCCAAGAAGAGGGGGCAGGGTTATCCAAAAACATTCAGTACTTC	CASSQEEGAGLSKNIQYF
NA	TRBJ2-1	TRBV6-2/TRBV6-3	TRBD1	TGTGCCAGCACCCCAGACGGGGACAGCCGGAATGAGCAGTTCTTC	CASTPDGDSRNEQFF
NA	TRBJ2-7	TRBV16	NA	TGTGCCAGCAGCCTCCAGCTAGCTACTTCGTCCTACGAGCAGTACTTC	CASSLQLATSSYEQYF
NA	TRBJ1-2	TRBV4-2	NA	TGTGCCAGCAGCCAAGACGCGGGGTCGGACTATGGCTACACCTTC	CASSQDAGSDYGYTF